This T cell receptor (beta chain) comes out of a study of blood T cell repertoires in COVID-19. Participant ages covered roughly 18 to 89 years across 25 or so US areas. Cohort 3 donors counted as recovered after two negative PCRs, clearance, or resolved symptoms. In the original workflow: Estimates of nucleated cell counts were drawn from the amplification of reference gene primers. Some clones are missing from TCRdb's copy, which holds only in-frame ones; the method was immunoSEQ multiplex PCR. Clonal size and the V and J genes are those of that table, whereas D and trimming came from the DNA. The sample has about 300,000 clones, approximately 90% seen once. The sample taken for sequencing was PBMCs or T cells enriched from blood (not recorded which). The clonotype was recovered from a man aged 25-40 years who had recovered from COVID-19.

The CDR3 coding sequence is TGTGCCAGCAGCCAGGACAGGGACCGGGGCTACACCTTC. As protein: CASSQDRDRGYTF. The chain combines TRBV12-3 or TRBV12-4 with TRBJ1-2, with 8 bases lining up with TRBD1. This CDR3 has 13 residues. J gave up 8 bases and V 6 bases, and 8 bases lay outside the gene matches.